This T cell receptor (beta chain) was captured in a study of OX40 agonist ivuxolimab in advanced cancers. Study-level background: Ivuxolimab was an agonistic, fully human IgG2 monoclonal antibody directed against OX40 (CD134), a costimulatory receptor. Intravenous ivuxolimab was administered to patients every 2 weeks at six dose levels: 0.01, 0.1, 0.3, 1.5, 3 and 10 mg/kg. Among the approximately 50 dose-escalation patients, around 19 had hepatocellular carcinoma, around 15 melanoma, 9 renal cell carcinoma and 9 head and neck cancer. A male proportion of roughly 80% and a mean age of approximately 60 years, ranging from about 20 to 85, were recorded for the dose-escalation cohort. Patients were allowed to have had prior anti-PD-1, anti-PD-L1 or anti-CTLA-4 therapy, and around 41% of the dose-escalation patients had previously received checkpoint inhibitors. Partial responses were achieved by three dose-escalation patients, of whom one had hepatocellular carcinoma and two had cutaneous melanoma. Peripheral TCRbeta sequencing aimed to test whether ivuxolimab altered TCR sequence diversity and caused clonal T-cell expansion. The paper describes the monotherapy dose-escalation part (N = 52 patients) of the phase I trial of ivuxolimab. What the study reported, not specific to this receptor: After ivuxolimab, CD8+ T cells had more expanded clones than CD4+ T cells on average. Low levels of normalized T-cell clonal expansion were also shown by some nonresponding patients. The antigen specificity of the peripheral T cells that underwent clonal expansion was not determined. At doses of 0.1 to 3.0 mg/kg, clonal expansion of both CD4+ and CD8+ T cells in blood was seen between baseline and week 6. In partial responders in the 0.1-3.0 mg/kg groups, normalized peripheral clonal expansion was found to be among the lowest, especially among CD8+ T cells.

After removal of 2 bases from V and 7 bases from J, the junction retains 7 bases not matched to a gene. According to the germline V gene, CDR1 reads SGDLS and CDR2 reads YYNGEE. From the cysteine up to the phenylalanine, the CDR3 has a length of 14 residues. Just the 42-base CDR3 DNA is kept, in frame starting at base 1. Patients with a history of autoimmune disease or receiving systemic immunosuppression were excluded from the trial. In every dose cohort, peripheral blood was drawn for TCR sequencing at baseline, cycle 4 day 1, and cycle 7 day 1. The samples were drawn from a first-in-human, open-label, multicenter phase I dose-escalation trial of ivuxolimab. Adults with locally advanced or metastatic melanoma, renal cell, hepatocellular, or head and neck squamous cell carcinoma were enrolled in the trial. Before TCR sequencing, CD4+ T cells and CD8+ T cells were sorted from peripheral blood as separate populations.

To sequence the TCRbeta CDR3 region, genomic DNA was isolated from the sorted cells. The immunoSEQ Assay was used to sequence the TCRbeta CDR3 regions. Held by TCRdb, this immuneACCESS table contains in-frame sequences only and omits some clones. Under half of the omission traces to an unresolved V gene where checked; the cause of the rest is unknown. This sample gives about 59,000 clones in total; approximately 86% of them show up just once. 0.4% to 0.55% of the sample belongs to the ten largest clones. Regarding this clone: Its cognate antigen has yet to be identified. Base qualities are not provided; no much larger clone lies one nucleotide away.

Recombination linked TRBV9 to TRBJ2-7; 9 central bases correspond to TRBD2. The sequence was collected from an adult with an advanced solid tumor such as melanoma, head and neck, liver or kidney cancer. Sequencing used CD4+ or CD8+ T cells sorted from blood, obtained in a trial of the OX40 agonist ivuxolimab. In nucleotides, the sequence is TGTGCCAGCAGCGTTGTAGCGGGAGATGGGGAGCAGTACTTC. The translation is CASSVVAGDGEQYF. With the portions outside the CDR3 filled from the reference TRBV9 and TRBJ2-7 genes, the complete variable region becomes DSGVTQTPKHLITATGQRVTLRCSPRSGDLSVYWYQQSLDQGLQFLIQYYNGEERAKGNILERFSAQQFPDLHSELNLSSLELGDSALYFCASSVVAGDGEQYFGPGTRLTVT.